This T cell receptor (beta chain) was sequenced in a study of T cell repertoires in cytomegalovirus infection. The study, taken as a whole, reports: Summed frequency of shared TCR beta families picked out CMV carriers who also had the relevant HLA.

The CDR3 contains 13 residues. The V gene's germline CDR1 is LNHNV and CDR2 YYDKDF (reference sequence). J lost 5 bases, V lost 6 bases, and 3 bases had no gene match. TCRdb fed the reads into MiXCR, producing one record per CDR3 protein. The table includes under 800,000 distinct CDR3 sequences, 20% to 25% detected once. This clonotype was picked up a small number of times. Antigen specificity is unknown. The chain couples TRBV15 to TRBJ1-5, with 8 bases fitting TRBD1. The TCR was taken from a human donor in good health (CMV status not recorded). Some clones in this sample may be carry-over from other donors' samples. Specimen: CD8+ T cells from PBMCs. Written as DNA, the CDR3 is TGTGCCACCAGACAGGGGGTTCATCAGCCCCAGCATTTT. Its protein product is CATRQGVHQPQHF.